Shown below are 21 T cell receptor beta chains from a single sample sequenced in a study of T cell responses to AZD1222 COVID-19 vaccine. Sequenced by immunoSEQ multiplex PCR; TCRdb stores in-frame clones only, minus some. This sample has 110,000 to 150,000 clones, with about 94% found just once. Sample: peripheral blood, taken on day 0 of AZD1222 vaccination. All receptors come from an adult in good health.

The V gene is TRBV4-1, the J gene TRBJ1-2, with D tentatively TRBD1 (5 bases). Per germline, CDR1 MGHRA and CDR2 YSYEKL. V lost 2 bases and J lost 2, with 9 bases in between. This CDR3 contains 14 residues. The CDR3 here is CASSQQGGNYGYTF. In DNA form, the CDR3 reads TGCGCCAGCAGCCAACAGGGAGGGAACTATGGCTACACCTTC.

This chain connects TRBV30 to TRBJ1-2; tentatively, D is TRBD1 (5 bases). This CDR3 is built from 14 residues. The germline V gene has CDR1 GTSNPN and CDR2 SVGIG (reference sequence). For the CDR3, the DNA is TGTGCGCTGGGTGGGGGATCTTCGTACTATGGCTACACCTTC. It translates to CALGGGSSYYGYTF.

The chain employs TRBV19 and TRBJ1-1; no clear D gene. In germline, CDR1 is LNHDA, CDR2 SQIVND (reference sequence). This CDR3 is 14 amino acids long. V was clipped by 6 bases and J by 3 bases, with 14 bases between them. In nucleotides, the CDR3 is TGTGCCAGTAGGAAAAAGGGATTGCACACTGAAGCTTTCTTT. Amino acids: CASRKKGLHTEAFF.

The V gene is TRBV15, the J gene TRBJ2-7, with 9 bases fitting TRBD2. The trim removed 0 bases at V and 2 bases at J, leaving 8 bases unmatched. Germline CDR1 is LNHNV and CDR2 is YYDKDF (reference sequence). The CDR3 extends over 17 amino acids. The CDR3 protein is CATSRDLSSGDPYEQYF. In DNA, the CDR3 is TGTGCCACCAGCAGAGATCTGTCTAGCGGGGATCCCTACGAGCAGTACTTC.

This rearrangement joins TRBV18 to TRBJ1-1, with D perhaps TRBD1 (5 bases). Germline V lookup: CDR1 KGHSH, CDR2 LQKENI. V lost 2 bases, J lost 0 bases, and 13 bases lay in between. This CDR3 spans 16 amino acids. CDR3 in amino acids: CASSPFTGEMNTEAFF. For the CDR3, the DNA is TGTGCCAGCTCACCATTTACAGGAGAGATGAACACTGAAGCTTTCTTT.

The chain is built from TRBV3-1 (or the pseudogene TRBV3-2) and TRBJ1-1; a possible D gene is TRBD1 (5 bases). Germline V gene sequence: CDR1 LGHDT, CDR2 YNNKEL (reference sequence). The CDR3 extends over 14 amino acids. The V gene lost 0 bases and the J gene lost 4 bases, with 9 bases spanning the gap. CDR3 amino acids: CASSQEPGGTEAFF. In DNA form, the CDR3 reads TGTGCCAGCAGCCAAGAGCCCGGGGGCACTGAAGCTTTCTTT.

V usage is TRBV5-5 and J usage is TRBJ2-1; no clear D. Germline CDR1 and CDR2: SGHKS and YYEKEE (reference sequence). The CDR3 is 14 residues long. V shed 0 bases and J shed 5 bases, with 9 bases lying between them. CDR3 bases: TGTGCCAGCAGCTTGGCTGGTTTCGACAATGAGCAGTTCTTC. Translating it yields CASSLAGFDNEQFF.

This chain links TRBV24-1 with TRBJ2-3, with 9 bases lining up with TRBD1. Germline values: CDR1 KGHDR, CDR2 SFDVKD. V trimming: 7 bases; J trimming: 4 bases; junction bases outside the gene matches: 2. The CDR3 has 13 residues. CDR3 DNA: TGTGCCACCAGGCGACAGGGGGCAGATACGCAGTATTTT. It codes for CATRRQGADTQYF.

This chain uses TRBV27 with TRBJ2-1; D is perhaps TRBD1 or TRBD2 (5 bases each). V lost 4 bases, J lost 7 bases, and 17 bases lay in between. This CDR3 has 15 residues. From germline, CDR1 is MNHEY and CDR2 SMNVEV (reference sequence). CDR3 region: CASSSRGLGWNEQFF. The CDR3 DNA is TGTGCCAGCAGTTCCCGGGGCCTTGGGTGGAATGAGCAGTTCTTC.

A single count supports this clone. V is TRBV11-2 and J is TRBJ1-1, with 8 positions matching TRBD1. The germline gives CDR1 SGHAT, CDR2 FQNNGV. This CDR3 has 16 amino acids. V shed 5 bases, J shed 10 bases, and the junction held 18 bases outside the gene matches. The CDR3 protein is CASSPSQRQGAVGAFF. In DNA, the CDR3 is TGTGCCAGCAGCCCCTCCCAGAGGCAGGGGGCAGTCGGAGCTTTCTTT.

The chain uses TRBV2 and TRBJ1-2; D may be TRBD1 (5 bases). V was pared by 9 bases and J by 6 bases, with 14 bases between. Germline V gene data show CDR1 as SNHLY and CDR2 as FYNNEI. The CDR3 spans 12 residues. CDR3 nucleotide sequence: TGTGCCAGAACCCAGGGTTTCAATGGCTACACCTTC. Translating gives CARTQGFNGYTF.

The V call is TRBV6-1, the J call TRBJ1-2; D not certain. Germline-derived CDR1 and CDR2 are MNHNS and SASEGT. This CDR3 region has 14 residues. V shed 2 bases and J shed 4 bases, with 11 bases lying between them. The CDR3 loop is CASSETPGVYGYTF. The CDR3, as DNA: TGTGCCAGCAGTGAAACCCCAGGTGTCTATGGCTACACCTTC.

CDR3 coding DNA: TGTGCCAGCAGCTTAGCGGGCCCTAATGAAAAACTGTTTTTT. Translating gives CASSLAGPNEKLFF. V gene TRBV7-9 combines with J gene TRBJ1-4; D gene ambiguous. The V end was cut by 0 bases, the J end by 3 bases, with 5 bases between. CDR1 and CDR2 from the germline V gene are SEHNR and FQNEAQ (reference sequence). The CDR3 has 14 residues. Full variable domain (remainder filled in from reference TRBV7-9 and TRBJ1-4): DTGVSQNPRHKITKRGQNVTFRCDPISEHNRLYWYRQTLGQGPEFLTYFQNEAQLEKSRLLSDRFSAERPKGSFSTLEIQRTEQGDSAMYLCASSLAGPNEKLFFGSGTQLSVL.

The V and J genes are TRBV7-8 and TRBJ1-5; D not certain. Trimming stripped 4 bases from V and 3 bases from J, with 10 bases between. Germline CDR1 SGHVS, CDR2 FQNEAQ. The CDR3 has 14 residues. The CDR3: CASSSTALNQPQHF. In DNA, the CDR3 is TGTGCCAGCAGCTCGACTGCCCTCAATCAGCCCCAGCATTTT.

This clone was detected only once. This chain uses TRBV5-1 with TRBJ1-1; 8 bases match TRBD1. Germline trimming cut 4 bases from V and 1 base from J; bases unmatched to any gene: 6. CDR3 length equals 15 residues. Germline CDR1 reads SGHRS; CDR2 reads YFSETQ. This chain's CDR3 is CASSGTGAANTEAFF. The CDR3 DNA sequence: TGCGCCAGCAGCGGGACAGGTGCGGCGAACACTGAAGCTTTCTTT.

The chain joins TRBV5-1 to TRBJ2-2; 8 bases match TRBD2. The V gene end was trimmed by 1 base and the J gene end by 7 bases; junction bases not matched to a gene: 9. The CDR3 has 16 residues. The germline V gene has CDR1 SGHRS and CDR2 YFSETQ. CDR3 loop: CASSLLSSGSFGELFF. The DNA of the CDR3 is TGCGCCAGCAGCTTGCTTTCTAGCGGGTCTTTCGGGGAGCTGTTTTTT. Supplemented by reference TRBV5-1 and TRBJ2-2, the full variable domain reads KAGVTQTPRYLIKTRGQQVTLSCSPISGHRSVSWYQQTPGQGLQFLFEYFSETQRNKGNFPGRFSGRQFSNSRSEMNVSTLELGDSALYLCASSLLSSGSFGELFFGEGSRLTVL.

The gene calls are TRBV2 and TRBJ2-1; 9 nucleotides match TRBD1. Germline CDR1 reads SNHLY; CDR2 reads FYNNEI. This CDR3 has 15 residues. Trimming cost V 7 bases and J 4 bases; bases outside gene matches: 8. CDR3 bases: TGTGCCAGCACTACGGACAGGGGAGATTACAATGAGCAGTTCTTC. Translation: CASTTDRGDYNEQFF.

The CDR3 sequence: CASSSGPWENGYTF. The CDR3 nucleotides are TGTGCCAGCAGCTCCGGGCCTTGGGAAAATGGCTACACCTTC. The chain is built from TRBV5-6 and TRBJ1-2; D is unresolved. The CDR3 length is 14 residues. Trimming pared 3 bases from V and 6 bases from J, leaving 15 bases between. Germline-derived CDR1 and CDR2 are SGHDT and YYEEEE.

This rearrangement joins TRBV27 to TRBJ1-6; no definite D call. Germline assignment: CDR1 MNHEY and CDR2 SMNVEV (reference sequence). The V and J ends lost 3 bases and 7 bases respectively, with 10 bases between them. The CDR3 has 14 residues. CDR3 in amino acids: CASSFRAENSPLHF. In nucleotides, the CDR3 is TGTGCCAGCAGTTTTCGGGCGGAGAATTCACCCCTCCACTTT.

The rearrangement joins TRBV6-5 to TRBJ1-4, with TRBD1 matching 10 bases. This CDR3 is 16 amino acids long. Per the germline V gene, CDR1 is MNHEY and CDR2 is SVGAGI. J lost 7 bases, V lost 4 bases, and 9 bases had no gene match. CDR3 nucleotides: TGTGCCAGCAGTTTTCAAGCCGGGACAGGGGTTGAAAAACTGTTTTTT. It translates to CASSFQAGTGVEKLFF.

The table lists this clone with a count of one. This chain links TRBV6-2 or TRBV6-3 with TRBJ1-1; possible D gene TRBD1, 5 bases. CDR3 size: 16 residues. The V end was cut by 5 bases, the J end by 0 bases, with 16 bases between. The V gene's germline CDR1 is MNHEY and CDR2 SVGEGT. CDR3 protein: CASSRIRAILNTEAFF. The DNA of the CDR3 is TGTGCCAGCAGTCGCATCAGGGCGATCTTGAACACTGAAGCTTTCTTT.